These 4 T cell receptor beta chains share one sample of origin, sequenced in a study of OX40 agonist ivuxolimab in advanced cancers. Data came from immunoSEQ multiplex PCR; TCRdb stores just in-frame clones and leaves some out. The sample has approximately 57,000 clones; roughly 77% are singletons. Here the sequenced sample was CD4+ or CD8+ T cells sorted from blood, taken in a trial of the OX40 agonist ivuxolimab. The receptors come from an adult with an advanced solid tumor such as melanoma, head and neck, liver or kidney cancer.

The rearrangement links TRBV4-1 to TRBJ1-2, with a possible D match to TRBD1 (6 bases). Germline V CDR1 and CDR2: MGHRA, YSYEKL. V was trimmed by 0 bases and J by 3 bases, leaving 14 bases between them. There are 16 residues in the CDR3. The chain's CDR3 is CASSQDPPAGDYGYTF. The CDR3 DNA sequence: TGCGCCAGCAGCCAAGACCCCCCGGCAGGGGACTATGGCTACACCTTC.

The chain links TRBV5-1 to TRBJ2-3; D is ambiguous. Germline CDR1 reads SGHRS; CDR2 reads YFSETQ. CDR3 length equals 13 residues. V lost 4 bases to trimming and J lost 0 bases, with 6 bases between them. CDR3 amino acids: CASSADSTDTQYF. CDR3 DNA sequence: TGCGCCAGCAGCGCGGACAGCACAGATACGCAGTATTTT.

This clone was detected once. This sequence joins TRBV19 and TRBJ1-1, with a tentative D call TRBD1 (6 bases). This CDR3 is 15 amino acids long. Germline loops: CDR1 LNHDA, CDR2 SQIVND (reference sequence). V was shortened by 5 bases and J by 1 base, with 14 bases between the two germline ends. The CDR3 coding sequence is TGTGCCAGTAGTCGGCCAGGGGACCCGAACACTGAAGCTTTCTTT. Its translation: CASSRPGDPNTEAFF. Drawing the rest from reference TRBV19 and TRBJ1-1, the complete variable domain is DGGITQSPKYLFRKEGQNVTLSCEQNLNHDAMYWYRQDPGQGLRLIYYSQIVNDFQKGDIAEGYSVSREKKESFPLTVTSAQKNPTAFYLCASSRPGDPNTEAFFGQGTRLTVV.

This chain joins TRBV9 and TRBJ1-2, with 10 bases matching TRBD1. The ends lost 2 bases at V and 5 bases at J; junction bases unmatched: 6. Per germline, CDR1 SGDLS and CDR2 YYNGEE. The CDR3 has 15 residues. CDR3 amino acids: CASSVTGGDGYGYTF. The CDR3 DNA follows: TGTGCCAGCAGCGTGACAGGGGGCGATGGTTATGGCTACACCTTC.